The clone carrying this TCR beta chain was recorded a few times. Its antigen is unknown. This entry belongs to a study of T-cell reconstitution after alpha-beta-depleted transplantation in children. Study-level findings and limits: T-cell counts and diversity were attributed mostly to newly produced T cells one year after transplant. Two months or so post-transplant, alpha-beta T cells reportedly derived from several hundred expanded graft clones.

Trimming cost V 4 bases and J 5 bases; bases outside gene matches: 7. In germline, CDR1 is SGHDT, CDR2 YYEEEE. The CDR3 has 16 amino acids. TCRbeta library preparation incorporated unique molecular identifiers. TCRdb reprocessed the PCR reads via MiXCR and lists one record per CDR3 protein. The data show around 440,000 distinct CDR3 sequences, under 12% seen once. The rearrangement links TRBV5-6 to TRBJ2-2; TRBD2 matches 11 bases. This clonotype was sampled from a child younger than 10 with inherited bone marrow failure, due to receive a stem cell transplant. Here the sequenced sample was PBMCs, taken before TCRalphabeta/CD19-depleted stem cell transplant. CDR3 sequence (DNA): TGTGCCAGCAGCCCCCTTAGCGGGAGGGGTACCGGGGAGCTGTTTTTT. This codes for CASSPLSGRGTGELFF.